Below, 29 T cell receptor beta chains from the same sample are listed, as sequenced in a study of blood T cell repertoires in COVID-19. TCRdb keeps only in-frame clones here, not all; method: immunoSEQ multiplex PCR. The data contain roughly 59,000 clones, over 70% of them singletons. Source material: peripheral blood. These receptors all come from a human donor in a cohort sampled during active COVID-19.

The CDR3 loop reads CASSARSLNNEQFF. In nucleotides, the CDR3 is TGTGCCAGCAGCGCCAGGTCTTTGAACAATGAGCAGTTCTTC. The chain combines TRBV3-1 (or the pseudogene TRBV3-2) with TRBJ2-1; no firm D call. The V end was cut by 5 bases, the J end by 5 bases, with 13 bases between. Germline V gene lookup returns CDR1 LGHDT and CDR2 YNNKEL (reference sequence). There are 14 residues in the CDR3.

The V call is TRBV4-1, the J call TRBJ2-7; TRBD2 is a possible D gene (6 bases). The germline CDR1 and CDR2 sequences are MGHRA and YSYEKL. V dropped 0 bases and J dropped 1 base, with 13 bases sitting between them. CDR3 length: 16 amino acids. The CDR3 sequence is CASSQDFPGVSYEQYF. The CDR3 coding sequence is TGCGCCAGCAGCCAAGATTTCCCGGGGGTTTCCTACGAGCAGTACTTC.

The chain has TRBV2 and TRBJ2-3; D call uncertain. CDR1 is SNHLY and CDR2 is FYNNEI in the germline V gene. The CDR3 spans 13 residues. The ends were cut back, 4 bases at V and 1 base at J, with 6 bases in the middle. The CDR3 loop reads CASSGRRTDTQYF. The CDR3 DNA reads TGTGCCAGCAGTGGGCGGCGCACAGATACGCAGTATTTT. Drawing the rest from reference TRBV2 and TRBJ2-3, the complete variable domain is EPEVTQTPSHQVTQMGQEVILRCVPISNHLYFYWYRQILGQKVEFLVSFYNNEISEKSEIFDDQFSVERPDGSNFTLKIRSTKLEDSAMYFCASSGRRTDTQYFGPGTRLTVL.

Note on this clone: Other DNA sequences in the sample encode the same CDR3. This chain connects TRBV27 to TRBJ2-5; TRBD2 aligns across 7 bases. The CDR3 contains 13 residues. V was clipped by 5 bases and J by 5 bases; unmatched bases: 5. Germline CDR1 MNHEY, CDR2 SMNVEV (reference sequence). The CDR3 region is CASSTGGRETQYF. Written as DNA, the CDR3 is TGTGCCAGCAGTACGGGGGGTCGGGAGACCCAGTACTTC.

This clone was seen more than once but under ten times. The V call is TRBV29-1, the J call TRBJ1-2; D perhaps matches TRBD1 (6 bases). Looked up from germline, CDR1 is SQVTM and CDR2 is ANQGSEA. Trimming took 7 bases from V and 4 from J, leaving 13 bases between them. The CDR3 has 12 amino acids. CDR3 loop: CSAYEGGYGYTF. The DNA for the CDR3 is TGCAGCGCATATGAAGGGGGCTATGGCTACACCTTC.

This chain connects TRBV29-1 to TRBJ1-2; 9 bases are shared with TRBD1. The junction had 5 bases not matched to a gene; V was cut back by 5 bases and J by 4 bases. Germline lookup yields CDR1 SQVTM and CDR2 ANQGSEA. The CDR3 loop spans 13 amino acids. DNA for the CDR3: TGCAGCGTTCGGACAGGGGAGCCCTATGGCTACACCTTC. Its protein is CSVRTGEPYGYTF.

The gene calls are TRBV6-2 or TRBV6-3 and TRBJ2-3; possibly TRBD2 for D (7 bases). Germline values: CDR1 MNHEY, CDR2 SVGEGT. The CDR3 length is 17 residues. The ends were cut back, 6 bases at V and 3 bases at J, with 22 bases in the middle. The CDR3 sequence: CASRPRWRGGLTDTQYF. The CDR3 DNA is TGTGCCAGCAGACCTCGGTGGAGGGGGGGCTTGACAGATACGCAGTATTTT.

This chain uses TRBV28 with TRBJ2-7; D is unresolved. The length of the CDR3 is 12 residues. V was pared by 4 bases and J by 2 bases, with 6 bases between. Germline CDR1 MDHEN, CDR2 SYDVKM. CDR3 coding DNA: TGTGCCAGCAGTTCAACAACCTACGAGCAGTACTTC. Translated, it gives CASSSTTYEQYF.

This clone was seen a few times. The chain uses TRBV5-4 and TRBJ2-1; weak D call: TRBD2 (5 bases). The CDR3 contains 13 residues. V gave up 4 bases and J gave up 6 bases, with 11 bases separating them. CDR1 is SGHNT and CDR2 is YYREEE in the germline V gene (reference sequence). The CDR3 is CASSPSDFNEQFF. The DNA of the CDR3 is TGTGCCAGCAGCCCCTCGGACTTCAATGAGCAGTTCTTC.

This sequence joins TRBV6-5 and TRBJ2-2, with 7 nucleotides matching TRBD1. Germline-derived CDR1 and CDR2 are MNHEY and SVGAGI. The CDR3 covers 14 residues. V was pared by 7 bases and J by 4 bases, with 6 bases of the junction left unmatched. The CDR3 DNA reads as TGTGCCAGCACCGGGACAGCAAGCACCGGGGAGCTGTTTTTT. Protein product: CASTGTASTGELFF.

This rearrangement joins TRBV14 to TRBJ2-1; 8 bases are shared with TRBD2. Trimming removed 2 bases from V and 4 bases from J; junction bases left unmatched: 10. The V gene's germline CDR1 is SGHDN and CDR2 FVKESK. The CDR3 has 17 residues. Written as DNA, the CDR3 is TGTGCCAGCAGCCAACTCTCCAGCGGGAGCGGTTACAATGAGCAGTTCTTC. It is translated as CASSQLSSGSGYNEQFF. Filled out from reference TRBV14 and TRBJ2-1, the complete variable domain reads EAGVTQFPSHSVIEKGQTVTLRCDPISGHDNLYWYRRVMGKEIKFLLHFVKESKQDESGMPNNRFLAERTGGTYSTLKVQPAELEDSGVYFCASSQLSSGSGYNEQFFGPGTRLTVL.

The J gene is TRBJ1-2, the V gene TRBV6-5; no firm D call. The V and J ends lost 3 bases and 4 bases respectively, with 15 bases between them. Germline values: CDR1 MNHEY, CDR2 SVGAGI. This CDR3 spans 15 amino acids. The CDR3 sequence is CASSYSINGGYGYTF. In DNA, the CDR3 is TGTGCCAGCAGTTATTCAATAAATGGCGGCTATGGCTACACCTTC.

The chain recombines TRBV4-1 with TRBJ1-6; D call uncertain. The V gene lost 0 bases and the J gene lost 4 bases, with 10 bases spanning the gap. Germline loops: CDR1 MGHRA, CDR2 YSYEKL. The CDR3 runs to 16 residues. In DNA form, the CDR3 reads TGCGCCAGCAGCCAAGATTCAGGCCGTTATAATTCACCCCTCCACTTT. Amino acid sequence: CASSQDSGRYNSPLHF.

The chain combines TRBV5-5 with TRBJ1-5, with D unclear. Looked up from germline, CDR1 is SGHKS and CDR2 is YYEKEE (reference sequence). V lost 0 bases, J lost 3 bases, and 10 bases lay in between. The CDR3 spans 15 residues. The chain's CDR3 is CASSLAHTNNQPQHF. The CDR3 bases are TGTGCCAGCAGCTTGGCCCACACTAACAATCAGCCCCAGCATTTT.

The rearrangement links TRBV2 to TRBJ1-4; TRBD1 matches at 7 bases. This CDR3 has 15 residues. Germline CDR1 and CDR2: SNHLY and FYNNEI. The V gene end was trimmed by 6 bases and the J gene end by 4 bases; junction bases not matched to a gene: 8. DNA of the CDR3: TGTGCCAGCAGGCGAACAGGGGCGAATAATGAAAAACTGTTTTTT. It encodes CASRRTGANNEKLFF.

CDR3 loop: CASSQTGTELETQYF. The CDR3 region has the DNA TGCGCCAGCAGCCAGACCGGGACAGAATTAGAGACCCAGTACTTC. V usage is TRBV4-1 and J usage is TRBJ2-5, with TRBD1 matching 7 bases. Looked up from germline, CDR1 is MGHRA and CDR2 is YSYEKL. This CDR3 has 15 residues. The junction had 8 bases not matched to a gene; V was cut back by 3 bases and J by 4 bases.

The chain employs TRBV19 and TRBJ1-6; D is undetermined. The CDR3 has 17 residues. Trimming removed 2 bases at V and 1 base at J, with 12 bases between. Germline V gives CDR1 LNHDA, CDR2 SQIVND (reference sequence). The CDR3: CASSISPGGSYNSPLHF. CDR3 in DNA: TGTGCCAGTAGTATATCCCCAGGAGGGTCCTATAATTCACCCCTCCACTTT. The full variable domain, rest sourced from reference TRBV19 and TRBJ1-6, is DGGITQSPKYLFRKEGQNVTLSCEQNLNHDAMYWYRQDPGQGLRLIYYSQIVNDFQKGDIAEGYSVSREKKESFPLTVTSAQKNPTAFYLCASSISPGGSYNSPLHFGNGTRLTVT.

The rearrangement uses TRBV30 and TRBJ1-2; the D is unclear. The germline CDR1 and CDR2 sequences are GTSNPN and SVGIG (reference sequence). V was cut by 2 bases and J by 4 bases, with 11 bases left in between. CDR3 length equals 13 residues. The DNA for the CDR3 is TGTGCCTGGAGTATACAGCACTCCTATGGCTACACCTTC. It codes for CAWSIQHSYGYTF. The full variable domain, completed using reference TRBV30 and TRBJ1-2, is SQTIHQWPATLVQPVGSPLSLECTVEGTSNPNLYWYRQAAGRGLQLLFYSVGIGQISSEVPQNLSASRPQDRQFILSSKKLLLSDSGFYLCAWSIQHSYGYTFGSGTRLTVV.

The chain joins TRBV30 to TRBJ2-6; D may be TRBD2 (5 bases). Germline V gene lookup returns CDR1 GTSNPN and CDR2 SVGIG (reference sequence). The CDR3 is made up of 16 amino acids. The V gene lost 0 bases and the J gene lost 2 bases, with 11 bases spanning the gap. The CDR3 bases are TGTGCCTGGAGTGTAGGACGGAGGACTGGGGCCAACGTCCTGACTTTC. This translates into CAWSVGRRTGANVLTF.

V gene TRBV24-1 combines with J gene TRBJ2-3, with 8 bases matching TRBD1. The V gene's germline CDR1 is KGHDR and CDR2 SFDVKD. The trim removed 6 bases at V and 1 base at J, leaving 2 bases unmatched. The CDR3 extends over 14 amino acids. In nucleotides, the CDR3 is TGTGCCACCAGTCCAGGGGGCGGCACAGATACGCAGTATTTT. Amino acid sequence: CATSPGGGTDTQYF.

The chain recombines TRBV18 with TRBJ2-5; D possibly corresponds to TRBD2 (6 bases). The CDR3 consists of 17 residues. V was trimmed by 2 bases and J by 8 bases, leaving 24 bases between them. Germline-derived CDR1 and CDR2 are KGHSH and LQKENI. CDR3 DNA sequence: TGTGCCAGCTCACCAAATTCACTAATCCGGGACTCTCCCACCCAGTACTTC. Amino acid sequence: CASSPNSLIRDSPTQYF. The whole variable domain, remainder taken from reference TRBV18 and TRBJ2-5, is NAGVMQNPRHLVRRRGQEARLRCSPMKGHSHVYWYRQLPEEGLKFMVYLQKENIIDESGMPKERFSAEFPKEGPSILRIQQVVRGDSAAYFCASSPNSLIRDSPTQYFGPGTRLLVL.

The chain uses TRBV5-4 and TRBJ2-2; weak D call: TRBD1 (5 bases). The CDR3 loop spans 15 amino acids. V lost 2 bases, J lost 6 bases, and 14 bases lay in between. Germline V gene sequence: CDR1 SGHNT, CDR2 YYREEE (reference sequence). CDR3 in amino acids: CASSFEGVLAGELFF. As DNA, the CDR3 is TGTGCCAGCAGCTTTGAAGGGGTCCTCGCCGGGGAGCTGTTTTTT.

The chain couples TRBV7-9 to TRBJ1-1, with D unresolved. The germline CDR1 and CDR2 sequences are SEHNR and FQNEAQ (reference sequence). The CDR3 totals 13 residues. V lost 8 bases to trimming and J lost 1 base, with 11 bases between them. The CDR3 region has the DNA TGTGCCAGCCGAGGAGCGGGGAACACTGAAGCTTTCTTT. Protein product: CASRGAGNTEAFF.

A single count supports this clone. V usage is TRBV15 and J usage is TRBJ2-7, with 14 bases identical to TRBD2. Trimming at V came to 2 bases and at J to 5 bases, leaving 2 bases not matched to a gene. The CDR3 has 15 amino acids. Per the germline V gene, CDR1 is LNHNV and CDR2 is YYDKDF (reference sequence). The CDR3 DNA reads TGTGCCACCAGCAGACGACTAGCGGGAGGGGACGAGCAGTACTTC. Its protein product is CATSRRLAGGDEQYF.

The chain recombines TRBV18 with TRBJ2-1; 9 positions match TRBD2. Per germline, CDR1 KGHSH and CDR2 LQKENI. This CDR3 comprises 15 residues. J gave up 6 bases and V 6 bases, and 9 bases lay outside the gene matches. Written as DNA, the CDR3 is TGTGCCAGCTCGCCGGGAGCGGGAGGTACCAATGAGCAGTTCTTC. Protein: CASSPGAGGTNEQFF.

V and J are TRBV19 and TRBJ2-1; weak D call: TRBD2 (7 bases). Germline V gene data show CDR1 as LNHDA and CDR2 as SQIVND (reference sequence). Between the trimmed V and J ends, which lost 3 bases and 8 bases, there was a span of 14 bases. The CDR3 has 14 amino acids. As DNA, the CDR3 is TGTGCCAGTAGTATGGGGGGGCGCCTTTATGAGCAGTTCTTC. Its translation is CASSMGGRLYEQFF. Combining the CDR3 with reference TRBV19 and TRBJ2-1 gives the whole variable domain DGGITQSPKYLFRKEGQNVTLSCEQNLNHDAMYWYRQDPGQGLRLIYYSQIVNDFQKGDIAEGYSVSREKKESFPLTVTSAQKNPTAFYLCASSMGGRLYEQFFGPGTRLTVL.

The J gene is TRBJ2-7, the V gene TRBV24-1, with 10 bases lining up with TRBD1. J was trimmed by 6 bases and V by 4 bases; bases with no gene match: 8. CDR3 length: 15 amino acids. CDR1 is KGHDR, CDR2 SFDVKD, per germline. In nucleotides, the CDR3 is TGTGCCACCAGTGACCCTCGACAGGGGGCGGGCGAGCAGTACTTC. Its protein is CATSDPRQGAGEQYF.

The rearrangement joins TRBV6-1 to TRBJ2-4; a weak D match, TRBD1 (5 bases). V was pared by 2 bases and J by 8 bases, with 10 bases between. The length of the CDR3 is 13 residues. The germline V gene encodes CDR1 MNHNS and CDR2 SASEGT. CDR3 nucleotide sequence: TGTGCCAGCAGTGAACAGGGTATCGACATTCAGTACTTC. It yields the protein CASSEQGIDIQYF.

The J gene is TRBJ1-2, the V gene TRBV27, with TRBD1 matching over 8 bases. Unmatched junction bases numbered 7, after V lost 8 bases and J lost 8 bases. The CDR3 runs 12 residues. CDR1 is MNHEY, CDR2 SMNVEV, per germline (reference sequence). The CDR3 is CASGRTGYGYTF. CDR3 coding DNA: TGTGCCAGCGGGAGGACAGGGTACGGCTACACCTTC.